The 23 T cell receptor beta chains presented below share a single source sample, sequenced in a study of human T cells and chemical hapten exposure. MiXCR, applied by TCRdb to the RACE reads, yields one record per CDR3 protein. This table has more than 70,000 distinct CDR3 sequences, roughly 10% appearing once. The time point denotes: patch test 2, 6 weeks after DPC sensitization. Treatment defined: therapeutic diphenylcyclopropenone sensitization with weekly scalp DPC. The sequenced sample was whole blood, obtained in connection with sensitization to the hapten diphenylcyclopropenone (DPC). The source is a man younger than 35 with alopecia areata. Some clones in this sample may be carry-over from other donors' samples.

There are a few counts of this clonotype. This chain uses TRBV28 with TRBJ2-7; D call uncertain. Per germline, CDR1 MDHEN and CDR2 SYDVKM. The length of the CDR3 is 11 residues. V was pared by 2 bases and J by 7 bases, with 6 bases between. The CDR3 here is CASSLTREQYF. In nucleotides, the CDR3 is TGTGCCAGCAGTTTAACGAGAGAGCAGTACTTC.

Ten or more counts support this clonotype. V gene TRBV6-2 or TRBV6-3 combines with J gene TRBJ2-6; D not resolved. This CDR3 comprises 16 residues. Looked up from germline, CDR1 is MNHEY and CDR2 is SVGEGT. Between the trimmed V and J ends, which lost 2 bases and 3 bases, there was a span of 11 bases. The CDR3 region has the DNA TGTGCCAGCAGTTACCTTCTGGGGAATGGGGCCAACGTCCTGACTTTC. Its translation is CASSYLLGNGANVLTF.

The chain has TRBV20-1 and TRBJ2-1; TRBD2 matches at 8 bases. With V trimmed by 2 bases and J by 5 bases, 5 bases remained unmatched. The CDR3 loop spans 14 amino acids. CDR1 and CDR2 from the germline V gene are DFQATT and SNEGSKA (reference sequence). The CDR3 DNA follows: TGCAGTGCTAGACTGCGGGGGGTAAACAATGAGCAGTTCTTC. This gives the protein CSARLRGVNNEQFF.

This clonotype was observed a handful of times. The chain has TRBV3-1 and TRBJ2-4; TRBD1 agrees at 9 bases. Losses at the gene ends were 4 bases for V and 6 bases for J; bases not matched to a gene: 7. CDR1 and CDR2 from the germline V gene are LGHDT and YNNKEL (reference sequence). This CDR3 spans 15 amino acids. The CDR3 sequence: CASSPQPTGGNIQYF. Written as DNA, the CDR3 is TGTGCCAGCAGCCCACAGCCGACAGGGGGAAACATTCAGTACTTC.

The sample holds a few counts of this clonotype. CDR3: CASSGEGETQYF. The CDR3 DNA sequence: TGTGCCAGCAGTGGGGAGGGAGAGACCCAGTACTTC. V is TRBV2 and J is TRBJ2-5; 7 nucleotides agree with TRBD2. The CDR3 is 12 residues long. With V trimmed by 4 bases and J by 4 bases, 0 bases remained unmatched. The germline V gene encodes CDR1 SNHLY and CDR2 FYNNEI.

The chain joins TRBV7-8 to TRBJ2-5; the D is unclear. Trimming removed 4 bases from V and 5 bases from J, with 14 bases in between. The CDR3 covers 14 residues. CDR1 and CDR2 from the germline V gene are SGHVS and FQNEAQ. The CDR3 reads CASSYGMDRETQYF. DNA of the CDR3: TGTGCCAGCAGCTACGGAATGGATAGGGAGACCCAGTACTTC.

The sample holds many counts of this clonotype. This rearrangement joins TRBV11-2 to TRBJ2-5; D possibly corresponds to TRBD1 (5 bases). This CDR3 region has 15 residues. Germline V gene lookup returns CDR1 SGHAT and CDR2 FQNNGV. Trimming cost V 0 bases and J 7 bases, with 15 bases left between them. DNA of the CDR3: TGTGCCAGCAGCTTAGAATTGGGGAAGGGGCGGACCCAGTACTTC. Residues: CASSLELGKGRTQYF.

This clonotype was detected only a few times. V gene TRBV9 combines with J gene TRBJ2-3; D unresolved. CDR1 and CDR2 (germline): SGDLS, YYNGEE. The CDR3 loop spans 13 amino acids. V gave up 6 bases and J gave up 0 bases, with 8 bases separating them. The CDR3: CASNTRSTDTQYF. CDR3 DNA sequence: TGTGCCAGCAATACCCGTAGCACAGATACGCAGTATTTT.

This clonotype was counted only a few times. The CDR3 loop is CSVRTGTNTGELFF. For the CDR3, the DNA is TGCAGCGTTCGGACAGGGACTAACACCGGGGAGCTGTTTTTT. V gene TRBV29-1 combines with J gene TRBJ2-2; 8 positions agree with TRBD1. The CDR3 extends over 14 amino acids. Germline CDR1 SQVTM, CDR2 ANQGSEA. After removal of 5 bases from V and 2 bases from J, the junction contained 4 bases not matched to a gene.

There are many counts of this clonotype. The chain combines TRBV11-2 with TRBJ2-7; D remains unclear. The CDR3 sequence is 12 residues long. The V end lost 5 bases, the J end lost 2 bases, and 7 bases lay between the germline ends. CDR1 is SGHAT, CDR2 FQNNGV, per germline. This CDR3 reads CASSLQAYEQYF. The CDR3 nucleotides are TGTGCCAGCAGCCTCCAGGCCTACGAGCAGTACTTC.

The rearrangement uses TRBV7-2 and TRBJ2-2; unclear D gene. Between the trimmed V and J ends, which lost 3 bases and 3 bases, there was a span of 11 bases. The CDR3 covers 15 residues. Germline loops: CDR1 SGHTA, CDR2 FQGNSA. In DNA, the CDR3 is TGTGCCAGCAGCTTCTTCAGCGAGTACACCGGGGAGCTGTTTTTT. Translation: CASSFFSEYTGELFF.

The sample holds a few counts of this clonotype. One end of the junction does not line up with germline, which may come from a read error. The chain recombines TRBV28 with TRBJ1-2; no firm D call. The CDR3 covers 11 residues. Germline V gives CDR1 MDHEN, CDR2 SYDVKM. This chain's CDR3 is CASSPQLSLFF. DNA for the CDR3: TGTGCCAGCAGTCCCCAATTGAGTCTCTTCTTC.

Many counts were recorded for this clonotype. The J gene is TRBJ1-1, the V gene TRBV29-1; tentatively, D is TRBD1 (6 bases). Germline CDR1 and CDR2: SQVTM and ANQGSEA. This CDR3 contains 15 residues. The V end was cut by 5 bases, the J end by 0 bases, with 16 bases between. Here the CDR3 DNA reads TGCAGCGTTCACTCAGGGGACGGCATGAACACTGAAGCTTTCTTT. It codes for CSVHSGDGMNTEAFF. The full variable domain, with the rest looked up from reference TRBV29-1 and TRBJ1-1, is SAVISQKPSRDICQRGTSLTIQCQVDSQVTMMFWYRQQPGQSLTLIATANQGSEATYESGFVIDKFPISRPNLTFSTLTVSNMSPEDSSIYLCSVHSGDGMNTEAFFGQGTRLTVV.

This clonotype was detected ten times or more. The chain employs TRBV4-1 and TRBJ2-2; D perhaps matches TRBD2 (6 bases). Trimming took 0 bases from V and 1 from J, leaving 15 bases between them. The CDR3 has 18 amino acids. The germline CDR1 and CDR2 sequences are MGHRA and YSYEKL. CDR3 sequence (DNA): TGCGCCAGCAGCCAAGATACCTTCAGCGGGCAGAACACCGGGGAGCTGTTTTTT. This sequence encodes CASSQDTFSGQNTGELFF.

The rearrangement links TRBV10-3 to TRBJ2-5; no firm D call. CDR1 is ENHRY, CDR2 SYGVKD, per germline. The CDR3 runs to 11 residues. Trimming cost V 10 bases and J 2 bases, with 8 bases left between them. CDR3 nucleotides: TGTGCCACCTCCGGGCAAGAGACCCAGTACTTC. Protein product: CATSGQETQYF.

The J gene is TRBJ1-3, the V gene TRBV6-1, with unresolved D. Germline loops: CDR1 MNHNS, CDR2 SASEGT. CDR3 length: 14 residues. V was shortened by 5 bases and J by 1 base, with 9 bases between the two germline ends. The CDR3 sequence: CASSPPNSGNTIYF. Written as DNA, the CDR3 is TGTGCCAGCAGTCCGCCGAATTCTGGAAACACCATATATTTT.

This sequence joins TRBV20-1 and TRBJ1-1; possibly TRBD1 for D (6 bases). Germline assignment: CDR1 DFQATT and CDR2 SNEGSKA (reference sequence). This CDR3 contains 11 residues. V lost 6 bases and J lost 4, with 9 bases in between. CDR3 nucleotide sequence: TGCAGTGCAAAGGGGGGCACTGAAGCTTTCTTT. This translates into CSAKGGTEAFF.

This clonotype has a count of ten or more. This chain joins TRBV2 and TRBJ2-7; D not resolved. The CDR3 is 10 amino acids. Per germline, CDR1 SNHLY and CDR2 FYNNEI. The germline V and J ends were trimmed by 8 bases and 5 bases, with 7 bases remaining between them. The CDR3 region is CASGHDEQYF. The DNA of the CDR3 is TGTGCCAGCGGTCACGACGAGCAGTACTTC.

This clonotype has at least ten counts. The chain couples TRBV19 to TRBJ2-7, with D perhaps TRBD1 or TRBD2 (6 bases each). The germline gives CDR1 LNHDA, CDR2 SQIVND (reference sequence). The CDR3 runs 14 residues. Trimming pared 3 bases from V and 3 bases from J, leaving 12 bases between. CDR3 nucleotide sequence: TGTGCCAGTAGTATGGAGGGGGTCGGCTACGAGCAGTACTTC. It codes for CASSMEGVGYEQYF.

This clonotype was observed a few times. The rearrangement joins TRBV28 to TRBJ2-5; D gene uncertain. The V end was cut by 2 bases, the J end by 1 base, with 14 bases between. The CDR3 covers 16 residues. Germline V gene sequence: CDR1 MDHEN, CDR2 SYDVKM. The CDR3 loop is CASSLAAFPGQETQYF. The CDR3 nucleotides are TGTGCCAGCAGTTTAGCTGCCTTTCCAGGCCAAGAGACCCAGTACTTC. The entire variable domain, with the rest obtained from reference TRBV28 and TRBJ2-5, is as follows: DVKVTQSSRYLVKRTGEKVFLECVQDMDHENMFWYRQDPGLGLRLIYFSYDVKMKEKGDIPEGYSVSREKKERFSLILESASTNQTSMYLCASSLAAFPGQETQYFGPGTRLLVL.

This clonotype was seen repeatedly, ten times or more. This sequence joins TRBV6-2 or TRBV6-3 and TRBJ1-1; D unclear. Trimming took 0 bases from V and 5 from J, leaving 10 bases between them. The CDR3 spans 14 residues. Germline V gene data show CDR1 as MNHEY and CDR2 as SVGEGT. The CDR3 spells CASSYSILSTEAFF. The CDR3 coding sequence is TGTGCCAGCAGTTACTCGATTTTAAGTACTGAAGCTTTCTTT.

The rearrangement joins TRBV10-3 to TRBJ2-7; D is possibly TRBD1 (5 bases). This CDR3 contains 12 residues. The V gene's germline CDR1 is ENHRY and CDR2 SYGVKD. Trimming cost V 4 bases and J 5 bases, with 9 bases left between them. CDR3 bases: TGTGCCATCAGTGCAGGGTCACACGAGCAGTACTTC. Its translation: CAISAGSHEQYF.

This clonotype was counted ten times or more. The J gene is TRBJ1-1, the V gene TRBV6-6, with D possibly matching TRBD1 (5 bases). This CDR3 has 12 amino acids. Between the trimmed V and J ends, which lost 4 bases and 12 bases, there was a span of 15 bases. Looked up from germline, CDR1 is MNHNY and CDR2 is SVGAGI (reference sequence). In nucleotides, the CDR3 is TGTGCCAGCAGTTCCGGGACCCCGAAGCCTTTCTTT. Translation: CASSSGTPKPFF.